This TCR beta chain was sequenced in a study of persistence of HIV-infected CD4 T cells. This was the immunoSEQ version 4 assay in survey mode. Some clones are missing from TCRdb's copy, which holds only in-frame ones; the method was immunoSEQ multiplex PCR. The table lists tens of thousands of clones, 75% to 85% of them singletons, with about 20% in the top ten. The CDR3 has 12 amino acids. V was cut by 5 bases and J by 4 bases, with 6 bases left in between. CDR1 is SGHTA, CDR2 FQGNSA, per germline. A remark on this clone: What it binds is unknown.

The stimulus was an HIV-1 Gag 15-mer peptide pool, 0.85 to 1 ug/peptide/mL. Sorted nonresponding memory CD4+ T cells were CD40L-negative, CD69-negative, CD45RO-high. This chain connects TRBV7-2 to TRBJ1-3; D unclear. Source: CD4+ T cells sorted from PBMCs after approximately 19-hour stimulation, taken from a patient who received antiretroviral therapy. The receptor was derived from an adult woman with HIV who was CMV-seropositive. In DNA, the CDR3 is TGTGCCAGCAGCCCCGCCGGAAACACCATATATTTT. Its protein is CASSPAGNTIYF.